The rows below give T cell receptor beta chains drawn from one sample of a study of T-cell reconstitution after alpha-beta-depleted transplantation in children. One entry per CDR3 protein results from TCRdb running MiXCR on the PCR reads. The repertoire includes 350,000 to 500,000 distinct CDR3 sequences, 43% of them detected once, and under 35% sits in the top ten. The sequences come from PBMCs, collected before TCRalphabeta/CD19-depleted stem cell transplant. The receptors shown here come from a girl aged 2 to 10 with aplastic anemia, due to receive a stem cell transplant. The CDR3 runs from the conserved cysteine through the conserved F or W. D genes are given only for firm matches. The size field is filled for only some rows; it gives once, few, many or a size class.

clone_size d_call j_call v_call cdr3_length cdr3_aa cdr3_nt
. TRBD1 TRBJ2-5 TRBV6-5 13 CASIRTGWETQYF TGTGCCAGCATTAGGACAGGGTGGGAGACCCAGTACTTC
. . TRBJ2-2 TRBV7-9 14 CASSPPANTGELFF TGTGCCAGCAGCCCTCCAGCGAACACCGGGGAGCTGTTTTTT
. . TRBJ2-1 TRBV7-9 11 CASSFHPEQFF TGTGCCAGCAGCTTCCATCCCGAGCAGTTCTTC
. . TRBJ2-1 TRBV6-1 16 CASTPIPTSKRNEQFF TGTGCCAGCACCCCCATCCCGACTAGTAAACGCAATGAGCAGTTCTTC
many . TRBJ1-4 TRBV12-3/TRBV12-4 12 CASSPLGEKLFF TGTGCCAGCAGCCCCCTCGGTGAAAAACTGTTTTTT
few . TRBJ1-5 TRBV20-1 13 CSARKGFNQPQHF TGCAGTGCGCGAAAAGGGTTTAATCAGCCCCAGCATTTT
few . TRBJ2-2 TRBV6-6 11 CASSSDGELFF TGTGCCAGCAGTTCCGACGGGGAGCTGTTTTTT
. TRBD1 TRBJ1-2 TRBV20-1 13 CSAGTGANYGYTF TGCAGTGCCGGGACAGGAGCTAACTATGGCTACACCTTC
few TRBD2 TRBJ2-3 TRBV4-2 16 CASSARLAESTDTQYF TGTGCCAGCAGCGCCCGACTAGCGGAAAGCACAGATACGCAGTATTTT
. . TRBJ1-6 TRBV5-1 14 CASSWRGENSPLHF TGCGCCAGCAGCTGGCGGGGGGAGAATTCACCCCTCCACTTT
many . TRBJ2-3 TRBV5-5 16 CASSWGDEGLLDTQYF TGTGCCAGCAGCTGGGGAGATGAGGGTTTACTGGATACGCAGTATTTT
many . TRBJ1-5 TRBV12-3/TRBV12-4 15 CASTLVGQGDQPQHF TGTGCCAGCACCCTGGTTGGGCAGGGAGATCAGCCCCAGCATTTT
. . TRBJ2-7 TRBV6-1 14 CASRPRQASYEQYF TGTGCCAGCAGACCCCGACAGGCCTCCTACGAGCAGTACTTC
. . TRBJ2-7 TRBV20-1 13 CSASLAGAYEQYF TGCAGTGCTAGTCTGGCGGGTGCCTACGAGCAGTACTTC
. . TRBJ2-5 TRBV18 14 CASSPLQRMETQYF TGTGCCAGCTCACCACTCCAGCGAATGGAGACCCAGTACTTC
. TRBD1 TRBJ2-1 TRBV11-2 16 CASSLGDRVAYNEQFF TGTGCCAGCAGCCTTGGGGACAGGGTAGCCTACAATGAGCAGTTCTTC
. . TRBJ2-7 TRBV5-1 17 CASSTYNLGRPAYEQYF TGCGCCAGCAGTACCTACAACCTAGGACGACCAGCCTACGAGCAGTACTTC
. . TRBJ1-2 TRBV28 14 CASRPSAGSYGYTF TGTGCCAGCAGGCCTTCGGCAGGGTCCTATGGCTACACCTTC
. . TRBJ2-3 TRBV29-1 11 CSVYHLGTQYF TGCAGCGTCTACCACTTGGGTACGCAGTATTTT
many TRBD2 TRBJ2-5 TRBV5-1 14 CASSLKPGGETQYF TGCGCCAGCAGCTTGAAACCGGGAGGGGAGACCCAGTACTTC
few TRBD2 TRBJ2-5 TRBV10-2 16 CASSEQASGRQETQYF TGCGCCAGCAGTGAACAGGCTAGCGGGAGGCAAGAGACCCAGTACTTC
many . TRBJ2-4 TRBV10-3 14 CAITSGTAKNIQYF TGTGCCATCACCTCCGGGACAGCCAAAAACATTCAGTACTTC
. TRBD2 TRBJ2-1 TRBV5-6 16 CASSLASDSGYNEQFF TGTGCCAGCAGCTTGGCCAGTGATAGCGGGTACAATGAGCAGTTCTTC
many . TRBJ2-1 TRBV10-1 15 CASSEKWESGNEQFF TGCGCCAGCAGTGAGAAGTGGGAGTCTGGAAATGAGCAGTTCTTC
many TRBD2 TRBJ2-5 TRBV5-1 16 CASSLESSGRKETQYF TGCGCCAGCAGCTTGGAGAGTAGCGGGAGGAAAGAGACCCAGTACTTC
many TRBD2 TRBJ2-3 TRBV9 16 CASSVGLAGNTDTQYF TGTGCCAGCAGCGTAGGACTAGCGGGTAACACAGATACGCAGTATTTT
few . TRBJ2-1 TRBV20-1 12 CSAVPLSVEQFF TGCAGTGCGGTCCCCTTATCAGTTGAGCAGTTCTTC
few . TRBJ2-5 TRBV3-1 15 CASSQVYREVKTQYF TGTGCCAGCAGCCAAGTATACAGGGAGGTAAAGACCCAGTACTTC
few . TRBJ2-3 TRBV7-2 15 CASSLGGIYTDTQYF TGTGCCAGCAGCTTAGGGGGAATTTACACAGATACGCAGTATTTT
. . TRBJ2-7 TRBV29-1 11 CSIEQGYEQYF TGCAGCATCGAACAGGGCTACGAGCAGTACTTC
many TRBD2 TRBJ2-1 TRBV28 15 CASNASGRKSNEQFF TGTGCCAGCAACGCGAGCGGGAGGAAGAGTAATGAGCAGTTCTTC
. . TRBJ1-1 TRBV4-3 14 CASSQEEGNTEAFF TGCGCCAGCAGCCAAGAGGAGGGGAACACTGAAGCTTTCTTT
. . TRBJ2-7 TRBV5-1 11 CASRTVDEQYF TGCGCCAGCAGGACCGTGGACGAGCAGTACTTC
. . TRBJ2-5 TRBV5-1 15 CASSLGTPLQETQYF TGCGCCAGCAGCCTCGGGACACCCCTGCAAGAGACCCAGTACTTC
many TRBD1 TRBJ2-7 TRBV20-1 13 CSARGTGGYEQYF TGCAGTGCTAGAGGCACAGGGGGCTACGAGCAGTACTTC
many TRBD2 TRBJ2-4 TRBV6-5 15 CASSSRGLVWDIQYF TGTGCCAGCAGTTCACGGGGACTAGTCTGGGACATTCAGTACTTC
many . TRBJ2-3 TRBV4-1 14 CASSQGASTDTQYF TGCGCCAGCAGCCAAGGGGCCAGCACAGATACGCAGTATTTT
many . TRBJ1-6 TRBV12-3/TRBV12-4 14 CASSFGHNNSPLHF TGTGCCAGCAGTTTTGGCCACAACAATTCACCCCTCCACTTT
few TRBD1 TRBJ2-1 TRBV28 16 CASSSRGTGGRDEQFF TGTGCCAGCAGTTCCCGGGGGACAGGGGGGAGGGATGAGCAGTTCTTC
few . TRBJ1-1 TRBV28 12 CASSLYRQEAFF TGTGCCAGCAGTTTATACAGGCAAGAAGCTTTCTTT
. . TRBJ2-3 TRBV19 16 CASSIPPMWEADTQYF TGTGCCAGTAGTATCCCCCCCATGTGGGAAGCAGATACGCAGTATTTT